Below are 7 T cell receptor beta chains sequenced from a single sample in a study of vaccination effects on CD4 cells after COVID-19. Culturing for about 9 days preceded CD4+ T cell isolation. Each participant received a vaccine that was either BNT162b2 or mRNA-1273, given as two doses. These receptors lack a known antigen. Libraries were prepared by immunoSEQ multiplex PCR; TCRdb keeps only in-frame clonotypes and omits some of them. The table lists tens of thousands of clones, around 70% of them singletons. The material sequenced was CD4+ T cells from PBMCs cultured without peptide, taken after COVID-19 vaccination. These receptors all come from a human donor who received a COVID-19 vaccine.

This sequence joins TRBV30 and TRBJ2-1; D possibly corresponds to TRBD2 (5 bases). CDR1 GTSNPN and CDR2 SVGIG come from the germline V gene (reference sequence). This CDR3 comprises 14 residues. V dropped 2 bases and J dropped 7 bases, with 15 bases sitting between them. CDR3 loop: CAWSPGSDLNEQFF. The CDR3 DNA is TGTGCCTGGAGTCCGGGATCAGACCTAAATGAGCAGTTCTTC.

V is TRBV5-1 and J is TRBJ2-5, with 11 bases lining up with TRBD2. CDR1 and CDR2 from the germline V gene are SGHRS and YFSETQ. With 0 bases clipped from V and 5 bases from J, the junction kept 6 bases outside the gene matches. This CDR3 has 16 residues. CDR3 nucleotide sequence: TGCGCCAGCAGCTTGGCCGGTAGCGGGGGGGCGGAGACCCAGTACTTC. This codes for CASSLAGSGGAETQYF.

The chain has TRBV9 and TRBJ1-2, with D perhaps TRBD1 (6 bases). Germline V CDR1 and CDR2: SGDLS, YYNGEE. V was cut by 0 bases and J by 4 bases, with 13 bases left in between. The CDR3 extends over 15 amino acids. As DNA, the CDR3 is TGTGCCAGCAGCGTAGAATTCCAGGGGAGCTATGGCTACACCTTC. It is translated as CASSVEFQGSYGYTF.

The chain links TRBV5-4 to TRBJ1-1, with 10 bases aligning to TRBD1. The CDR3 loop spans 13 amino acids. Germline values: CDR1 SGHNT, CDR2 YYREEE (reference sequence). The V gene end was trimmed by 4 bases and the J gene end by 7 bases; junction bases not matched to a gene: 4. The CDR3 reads CASSQTGGNEAFF. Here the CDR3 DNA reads TGTGCCAGCAGCCAGACAGGGGGCAATGAAGCTTTCTTT.

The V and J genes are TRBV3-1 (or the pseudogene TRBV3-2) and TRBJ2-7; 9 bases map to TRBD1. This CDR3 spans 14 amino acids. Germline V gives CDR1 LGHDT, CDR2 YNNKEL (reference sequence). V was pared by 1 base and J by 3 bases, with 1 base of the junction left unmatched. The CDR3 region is CASSQGQGGYEQYV. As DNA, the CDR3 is TGTGCCAGCAGCCAAGGACAGGGGGGCTACGAGCAGTACGTC.

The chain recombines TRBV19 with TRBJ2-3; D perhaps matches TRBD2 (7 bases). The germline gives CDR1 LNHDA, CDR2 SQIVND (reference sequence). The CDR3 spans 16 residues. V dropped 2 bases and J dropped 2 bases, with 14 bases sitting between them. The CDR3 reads CASSITGRGYTDTQYF. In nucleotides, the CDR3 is TGTGCCAGTAGTATAACGGGGAGGGGGTACACAGATACGCAGTATTTT. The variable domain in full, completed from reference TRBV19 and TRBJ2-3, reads DGGITQSPKYLFRKEGQNVTLSCEQNLNHDAMYWYRQDPGQGLRLIYYSQIVNDFQKGDIAEGYSVSREKKESFPLTVTSAQKNPTAFYLCASSITGRGYTDTQYFGPGTRLTVL.

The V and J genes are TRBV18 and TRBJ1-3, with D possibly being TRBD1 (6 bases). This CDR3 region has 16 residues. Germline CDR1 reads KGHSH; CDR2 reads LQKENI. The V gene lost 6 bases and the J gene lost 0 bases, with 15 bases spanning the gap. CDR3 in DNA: TGTGCCAGCTCTAGCTCACAGGGCACCTCTGGAAACACCATATATTTT. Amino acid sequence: CASSSSQGTSGNTIYF.